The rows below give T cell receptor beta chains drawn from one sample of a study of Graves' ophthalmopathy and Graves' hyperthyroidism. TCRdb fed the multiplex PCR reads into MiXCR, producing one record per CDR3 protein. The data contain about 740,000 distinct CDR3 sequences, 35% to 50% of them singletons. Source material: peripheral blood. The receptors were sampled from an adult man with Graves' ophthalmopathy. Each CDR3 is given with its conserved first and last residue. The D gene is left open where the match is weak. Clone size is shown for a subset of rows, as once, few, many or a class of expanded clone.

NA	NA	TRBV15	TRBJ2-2	CATSRDSDPRGTLNTGELFF	TGTGCCACCAGCAGAGATTCGGACCCCCGCGGGACCCTGAACACCGGGGAGCTGTTTTTT
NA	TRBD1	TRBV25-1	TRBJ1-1	CASKDGTGRDTEAFF	TGTGCCAGCAAGGACGGGACAGGGCGTGATACTGAAGCTTTCTTT
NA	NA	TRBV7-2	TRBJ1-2	CASSYYRDPTEAGYTF	TGTGCCAGCAGCTACTACAGGGACCCCACTGAAGCTGGCTACACCTTC
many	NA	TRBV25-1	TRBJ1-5	CASSESRLNQPQHF	TGTGCCAGCAGTGAGTCCAGACTCAATCAGCCCCAGCATTTT
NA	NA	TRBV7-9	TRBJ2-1	CASSFLISYNEQFF	TGTGCCAGCAGCTTTCTCATCTCCTACAATGAGCAGTTCTTC
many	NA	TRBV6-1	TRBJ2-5	CASSESVAQTQYF	TGTGCCAGCAGTGAATCGGTAGCCCAAACCCAGTACTTC
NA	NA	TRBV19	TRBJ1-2	CASSIRHGYGYTF	TGTGCCAGTAGTATACGGCACGGCTATGGCTACACCTTC
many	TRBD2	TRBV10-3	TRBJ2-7	CAISDSGRAGYEQYF	TGTGCCATCAGTGACTCGGGGAGGGCGGGTTACGAGCAGTACTTC
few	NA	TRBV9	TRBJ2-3	CASSAGQWDTQYF	TGTGCCAGCAGCGCAGGACAGTGGGATACGCAGTATTTT
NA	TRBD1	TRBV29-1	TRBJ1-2	CSAGGEYGYTF	TGCAGCGCAGGGGGCGAATATGGCTACACCTTC
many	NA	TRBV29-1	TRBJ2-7	CSVDTRGSSYEQYF	TGCAGCGTGGATACCAGGGGAAGCTCCTACGAGCAGTACTTC
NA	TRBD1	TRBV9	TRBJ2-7	CASSGQLPYEQYF	TGTGCCAGCTCGGGACAGCTACCCTACGAGCAGTACTTC
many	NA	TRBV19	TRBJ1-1	CASSISLGVNTEAFF	TGTGCCAGTAGTATATCCTTGGGAGTGAACACTGAAGCTTTCTTT
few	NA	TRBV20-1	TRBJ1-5	CSAGNRADQNQPQHF	TGCAGTGCTGGGAACCGGGCCGACCAAAATCAGCCCCAGCATTTT
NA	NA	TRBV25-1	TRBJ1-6	CASSGAGSPLHF	TGTGCCAGCAGTGGGGCCGGGTCTCCCCTCCACTTT
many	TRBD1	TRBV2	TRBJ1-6	CASSGGWAGGSPLHF	TGTGCCAGCAGTGGAGGTTGGGCAGGGGGGTCACCCCTCCACTTT